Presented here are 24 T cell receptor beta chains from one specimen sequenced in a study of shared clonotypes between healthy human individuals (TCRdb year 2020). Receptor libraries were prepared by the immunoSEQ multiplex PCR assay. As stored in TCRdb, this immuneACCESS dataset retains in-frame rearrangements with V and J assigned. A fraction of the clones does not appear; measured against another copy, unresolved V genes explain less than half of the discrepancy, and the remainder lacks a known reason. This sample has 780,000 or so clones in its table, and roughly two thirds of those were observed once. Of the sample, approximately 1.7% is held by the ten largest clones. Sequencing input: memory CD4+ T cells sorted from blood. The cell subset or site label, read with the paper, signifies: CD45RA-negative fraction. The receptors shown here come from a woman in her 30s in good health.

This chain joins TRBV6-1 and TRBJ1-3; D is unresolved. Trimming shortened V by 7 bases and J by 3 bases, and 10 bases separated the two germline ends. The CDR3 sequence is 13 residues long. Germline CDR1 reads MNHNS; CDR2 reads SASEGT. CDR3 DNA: TGTGCCAGCACGCCAGCTCATGGAAACACCATATATTTT. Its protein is CASTPAHGNTIYF.

The CDR3 is CAWQGSRSSEQYF. The CDR3 DNA reads TGTGCCTGGCAGGGTTCTCGATCAAGCGAGCAGTACTTC. This chain links TRBV30 with TRBJ2-7; possibly TRBD1 for D (5 bases). The V end was cut by 5 bases, the J end by 6 bases, with 17 bases between. This CDR3 comprises 13 residues. The germline V gene has CDR1 GTSNPN and CDR2 SVGIG (reference sequence). Based on the CDR3 plus reference TRBV30 and TRBJ2-7, the full variable domain is SQTIHQWPATLVQPVGSPLSLECTVEGTSNPNLYWYRQAAGRGLQLLFYSVGIGQISSEVPQNLSASRPQDRQFILSSKKLLLSDSGFYLCAWQGSRSSEQYFGPGTRLTVT.

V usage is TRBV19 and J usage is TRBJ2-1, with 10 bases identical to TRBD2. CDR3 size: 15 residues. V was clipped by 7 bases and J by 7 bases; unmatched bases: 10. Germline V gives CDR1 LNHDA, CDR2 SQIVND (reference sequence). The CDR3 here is CASTRRLAGTNEQFF. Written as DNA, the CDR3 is TGTGCCAGTACAAGACGACTAGCGGGTACAAATGAGCAGTTCTTC.

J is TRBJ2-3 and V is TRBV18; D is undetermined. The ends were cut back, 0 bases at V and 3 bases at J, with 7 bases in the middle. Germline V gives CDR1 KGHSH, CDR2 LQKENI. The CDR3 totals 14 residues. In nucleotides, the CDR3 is TGTGCCAGCTCACCACCGTTGGGGACAGATACGCAGTATTTT. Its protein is CASSPPLGTDTQYF. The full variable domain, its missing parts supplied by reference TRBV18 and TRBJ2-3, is NAGVMQNPRHLVRRRGQEARLRCSPMKGHSHVYWYRQLPEEGLKFMVYLQKENIIDESGMPKERFSAEFPKEGPSILRIQQVVRGDSAAYFCASSPPLGTDTQYFGPGTRLTVL.

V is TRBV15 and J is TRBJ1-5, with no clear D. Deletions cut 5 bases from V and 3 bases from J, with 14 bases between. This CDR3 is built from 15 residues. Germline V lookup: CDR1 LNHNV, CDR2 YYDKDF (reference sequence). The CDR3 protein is CATSLESGYNQPQHF. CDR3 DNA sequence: TGTGCCACCAGCCTAGAGTCCGGTTACAATCAGCCCCAGCATTTT. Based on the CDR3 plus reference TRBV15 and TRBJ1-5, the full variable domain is DAMVIQNPRYQVTQFGKPVTLSCSQTLNHNVMYWYQQKSSQAPKLLFHYYDKDFNNEADTPDNFQSRRPNTSFCFLDIRSPGLGDTAMYLCATSLESGYNQPQHFGDGTRLSIL.

CDR3 bases: TGCGCCAGCAGCCAAGATCCCCCTAGCGGGAGTAGGAATACGCAGTATTTT. Translated: CASSQDPPSGSRNTQYF. The chain recombines TRBV4-1 with TRBJ2-3; 10 bases are a match to TRBD2. The CDR3 spans 17 residues. Germline-derived CDR1 and CDR2 are MGHRA and YSYEKL. The junction had 10 bases not matched to a gene; V was cut back by 0 bases and J by 7 bases.

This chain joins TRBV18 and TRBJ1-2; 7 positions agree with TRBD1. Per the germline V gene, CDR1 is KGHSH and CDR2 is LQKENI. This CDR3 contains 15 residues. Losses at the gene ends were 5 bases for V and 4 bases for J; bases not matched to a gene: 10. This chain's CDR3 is CASSDETGSIYGYTF. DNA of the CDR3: TGTGCCAGCTCAGACGAGACAGGGTCAATCTATGGCTACACCTTC.

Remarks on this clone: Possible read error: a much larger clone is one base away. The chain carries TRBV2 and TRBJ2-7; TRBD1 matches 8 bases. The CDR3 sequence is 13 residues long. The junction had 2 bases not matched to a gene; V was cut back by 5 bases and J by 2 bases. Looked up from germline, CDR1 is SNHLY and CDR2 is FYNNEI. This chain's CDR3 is CASSLQGAYEQYF. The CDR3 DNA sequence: TGTGCCAGCAGTTTACAGGGGGCCTACGAGCAGTACTTC.

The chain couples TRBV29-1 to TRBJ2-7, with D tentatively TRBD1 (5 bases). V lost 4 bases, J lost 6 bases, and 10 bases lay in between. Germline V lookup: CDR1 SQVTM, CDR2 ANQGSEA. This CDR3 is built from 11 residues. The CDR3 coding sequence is TGCAGCGTTGTGGCAGGGTTCGAGCAGTACTTC. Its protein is CSVVAGFEQYF.

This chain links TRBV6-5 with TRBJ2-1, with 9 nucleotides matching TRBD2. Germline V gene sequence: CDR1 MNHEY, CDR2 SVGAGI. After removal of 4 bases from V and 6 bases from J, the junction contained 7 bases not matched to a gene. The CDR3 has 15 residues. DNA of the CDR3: TGTGCCAGCAGTTCGATGCTAGCGGGAAGCAATGAGCAGTTCTTC. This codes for CASSSMLAGSNEQFF.

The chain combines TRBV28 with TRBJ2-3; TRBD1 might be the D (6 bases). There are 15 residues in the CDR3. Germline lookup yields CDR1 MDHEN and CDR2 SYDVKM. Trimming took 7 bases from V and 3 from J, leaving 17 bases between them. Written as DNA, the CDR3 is TGTGCCAGCACCCCCAGGGGTTTGAGTACAGATACGCAGTATTTT. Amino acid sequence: CASTPRGLSTDTQYF.

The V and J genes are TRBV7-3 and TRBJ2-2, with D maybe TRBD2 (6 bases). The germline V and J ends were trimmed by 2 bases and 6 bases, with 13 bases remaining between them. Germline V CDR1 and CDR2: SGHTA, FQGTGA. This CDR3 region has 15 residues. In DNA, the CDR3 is TGTGCCAGCAGCTTAGGTGTAGGAGGGGCCGGGGAGCTGTTTTTT. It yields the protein CASSLGVGGAGELFF.

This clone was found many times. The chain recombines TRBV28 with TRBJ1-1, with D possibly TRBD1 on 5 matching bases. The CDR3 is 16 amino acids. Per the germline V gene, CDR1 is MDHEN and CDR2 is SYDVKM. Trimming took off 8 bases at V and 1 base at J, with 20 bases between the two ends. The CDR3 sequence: CASYLLQGGRNTEAFF. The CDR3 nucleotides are TGTGCCAGCTATTTACTCCAGGGAGGGAGGAACACTGAAGCTTTCTTT. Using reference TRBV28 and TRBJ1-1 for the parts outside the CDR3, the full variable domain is DVKVTQSSRYLVKRTGEKVFLECVQDMDHENMFWYRQDPGLGLRLIYFSYDVKMKEKGDIPEGYSVSREKKERFSLILESASTNQTSMYLCASYLLQGGRNTEAFFGQGTRLTVV.

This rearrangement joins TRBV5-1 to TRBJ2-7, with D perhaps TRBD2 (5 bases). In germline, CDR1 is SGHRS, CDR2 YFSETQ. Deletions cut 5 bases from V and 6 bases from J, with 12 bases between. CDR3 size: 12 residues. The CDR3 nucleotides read TGCGCCAGCAGTTCTAGCATCGGCGAGCAGTACTTC. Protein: CASSSSIGEQYF.

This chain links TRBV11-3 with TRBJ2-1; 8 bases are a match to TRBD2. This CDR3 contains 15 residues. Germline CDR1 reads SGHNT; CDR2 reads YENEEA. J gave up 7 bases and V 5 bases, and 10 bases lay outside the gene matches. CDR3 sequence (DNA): TGTGCCAGCAGCCCCAATAGCGGGATAGAAAATGAGCAGTTCTTC. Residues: CASSPNSGIENEQFF.

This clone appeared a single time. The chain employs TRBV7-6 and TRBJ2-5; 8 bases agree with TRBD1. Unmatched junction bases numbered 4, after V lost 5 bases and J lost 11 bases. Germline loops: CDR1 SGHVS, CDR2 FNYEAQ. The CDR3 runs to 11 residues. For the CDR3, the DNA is TGTGCCAGCAGCCCGGACAGGGTACAGTACTTC. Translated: CASSPDRVQYF.

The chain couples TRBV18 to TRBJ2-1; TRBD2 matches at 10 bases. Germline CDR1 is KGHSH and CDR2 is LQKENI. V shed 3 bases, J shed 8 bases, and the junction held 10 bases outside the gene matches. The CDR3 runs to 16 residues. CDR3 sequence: CASSPLAGEYEDEQFF. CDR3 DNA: TGTGCCAGCTCACCCCTAGCGGGAGAGTATGAGGATGAGCAGTTCTTC.

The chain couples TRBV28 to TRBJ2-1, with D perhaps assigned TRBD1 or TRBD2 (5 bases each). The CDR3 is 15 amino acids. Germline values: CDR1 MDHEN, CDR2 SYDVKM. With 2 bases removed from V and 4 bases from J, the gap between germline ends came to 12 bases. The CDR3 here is CASSLGADYYNEQFF. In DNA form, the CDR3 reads TGTGCCAGCAGTTTAGGGGCAGACTATTACAATGAGCAGTTCTTC.

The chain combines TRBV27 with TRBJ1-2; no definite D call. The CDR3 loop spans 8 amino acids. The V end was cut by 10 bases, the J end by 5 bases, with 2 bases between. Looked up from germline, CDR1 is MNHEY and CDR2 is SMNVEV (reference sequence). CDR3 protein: CATYGYTF. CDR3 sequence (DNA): TGTGCCACTTATGGCTACACCTTC.

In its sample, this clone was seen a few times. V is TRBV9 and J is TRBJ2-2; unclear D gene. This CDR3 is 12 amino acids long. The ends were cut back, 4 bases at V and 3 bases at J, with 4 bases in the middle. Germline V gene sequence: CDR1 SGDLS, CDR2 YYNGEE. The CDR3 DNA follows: TGTGCCAGCAGCCCCCACACCGGGGAGCTGTTTTTT. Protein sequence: CASSPHTGELFF. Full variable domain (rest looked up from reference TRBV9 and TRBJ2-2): DSGVTQTPKHLITATGQRVTLRCSPRSGDLSVYWYQQSLDQGLQFLIQYYNGEERAKGNILERFSAQQFPDLHSELNLSSLELGDSALYFCASSPHTGELFFGEGSRLTVL.

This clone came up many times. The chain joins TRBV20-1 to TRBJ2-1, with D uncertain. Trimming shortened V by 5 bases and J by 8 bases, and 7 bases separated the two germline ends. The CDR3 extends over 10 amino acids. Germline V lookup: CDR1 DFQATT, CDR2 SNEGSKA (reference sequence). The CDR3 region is CSAQRYEQFF. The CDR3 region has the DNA TGCAGTGCTCAGCGCTATGAGCAGTTCTTC.

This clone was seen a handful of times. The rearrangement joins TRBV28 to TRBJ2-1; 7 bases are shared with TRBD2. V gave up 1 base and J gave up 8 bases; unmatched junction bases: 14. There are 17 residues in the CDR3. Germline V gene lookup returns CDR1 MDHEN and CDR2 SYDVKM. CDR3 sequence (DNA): TGTGCCAGCAGTTTATTAAGAGGACTAGGGGTGAGGTATGAGCAGTTCTTC. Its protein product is CASSLLRGLGVRYEQFF.

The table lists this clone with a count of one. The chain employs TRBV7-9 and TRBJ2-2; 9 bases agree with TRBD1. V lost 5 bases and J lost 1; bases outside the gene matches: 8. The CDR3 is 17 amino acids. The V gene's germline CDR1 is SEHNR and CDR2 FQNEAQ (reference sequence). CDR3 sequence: CASSPTGGVLNTGELFF. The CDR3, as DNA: TGTGCCAGCAGCCCAACAGGGGGCGTGCTGAACACCGGGGAGCTGTTTTTT.

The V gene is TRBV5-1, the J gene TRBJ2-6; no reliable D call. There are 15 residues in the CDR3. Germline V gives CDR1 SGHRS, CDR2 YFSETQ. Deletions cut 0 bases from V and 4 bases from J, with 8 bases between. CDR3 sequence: CASSLGPGGANVLTF. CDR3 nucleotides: TGCGCCAGCAGCTTGGGGCCAGGCGGGGCCAACGTCCTGACTTTC.